The rows below give T cell receptor beta chains drawn from one sample of a study of regulatory T cells in long-lasting Graves disease. MiXCR, run by TCRdb on the multiplex PCR reads, gives a single entry per CDR3 protein. This sample has hundreds of thousands of distinct CDR3 sequences, with under 20% found just once. This specimen consisted of peripheral blood mononuclear cells (PBMCs), obtained at new diagnosis, from a patient treated with antithyroid drugs. The receptors stem from a female donor with Graves disease. The CDR3 runs from the conserved cysteine through the conserved F or W. D genes are given only for firm matches. Expanded clones get a size class; other rows say once, few or many, or leave the size out.

CDR3nt	CDR3aa	v_gene	j_gene	d_gene	abundance
TGTGCCAGCTCCACAGGGGTAAACACTGAAGCTTTCTTT	CASSTGVNTEAFF	TRBV18	TRBJ1-1	TRBD1	-
TGTGCCAGCAGGCCAGGGACCGGGGAGCTGTTTTTT	CASRPGTGELFF	TRBV13	TRBJ2-2	-	-
TGTGCCAGCAGCGGACGGGACAGGGGGCTAGTTGCTGAAGCTTTCTTT	CASSGRDRGLVAEAFF	TRBV3-1	TRBJ1-1	TRBD1	many
TGTGCCAGCAGTTCCCCCCACGGACGAGGCACCGGGGAGCTGTTTTTT	CASSSPHGRGTGELFF	TRBV12-3/TRBV12-4	TRBJ2-2	-	many
TGTGCCAGCAGCCTCCGGGACGACTTCTATGGCTACACCTTC	CASSLRDDFYGYTF	TRBV3-1	TRBJ1-2	-	many
TGTGCCAGCAGTTGGGGCAGGGGTTACGAGCAGTACTTC	CASSWGRGYEQYF	TRBV11-1	TRBJ2-7	-	many
TGCAGTGCAGAACTAGCCAAGTCCTACAATGAGCAGTTCTTC	CSAELAKSYNEQFF	TRBV20-1	TRBJ2-1	-	-
TGCAGTATGAGGCCTCGGCGGCGTCCGTCCTACGAGCAGTACTTC	CSMRPRRRPSYEQYF	TRBV20-1	TRBJ2-7	-	many
TGTGCCAGTAGCGCTTCTAGAGGCACTGAAGCTTTCTTT	CASSASRGTEAFF	TRBV19	TRBJ1-1	-	-
TGTGCCAGCAGCCAAGAGATGCTAGCGGGAGGTGGAAACATTCAGTACTTC	CASSQEMLAGGGNIQYF	TRBV3-1	TRBJ2-4	TRBD2	many
TGTGCCAGCAGTTCCAACCTGCCCCGGGATCGCGCCTATGGCTACACCTTC	CASSSNLPRDRAYGYTF	TRBV27	TRBJ1-2	-	many
TGTGCCAGCAGATACCAGGGGGCGGTAAATGAAAAACTGTTTTTT	CASRYQGAVNEKLFF	TRBV12-3/TRBV12-4	TRBJ1-4	TRBD1	many
TGCAGCGTTGGGCGGGATGAGCAGTTCTTC	CSVGRDEQFF	TRBV29-1	TRBJ2-1	-	few
TGTGCCATCAGTGAGTCGGGTACAGGAGAGACCCAGTACTTC	CAISESGTGETQYF	TRBV10-3	TRBJ2-5	-	many
TGTGCCAGCAGTGTCTCGGCTGGTGAGACCCAGTACTTC	CASSVSAGETQYF	TRBV6-1	TRBJ2-5	-	-
TGTGCCAGCAGCTTAGACGGCCGTTCCTACGAGCAGTACTTC	CASSLDGRSYEQYF	TRBV7-9	TRBJ2-7	-	many
TGTGCCAGCAGACGACAGGGGGCGGGGGCCAACGTCCTGACTTTC	CASRRQGAGANVLTF	TRBV12-3/TRBV12-4	TRBJ2-6	TRBD1	few
TGCGCCAGCACGGGCCTTAATAGCAATCAGCCCCAGCATTTT	CASTGLNSNQPQHF	TRBV28	TRBJ1-5	-	-
TGTGCCAGCAGTTATCGGGGAGATACGCAGTATTTT	CASSYRGDTQYF	TRBV27	TRBJ2-3	-	-
TGTGCCAGCAGTGAGGGACGGCTCCTCAAAAACATTCAGTACTTC	CASSEGRLLKNIQYF	TRBV12-3/TRBV12-4	TRBJ2-4	-	few
TGTGCCAGCAGCTTCGCTCGACAGGGTCAGGGGGAAAAACTGTTTTTT	CASSFARQGQGEKLFF	TRBV7-8	TRBJ1-4	TRBD1	few
TGTGCCAGCAGTGAAGCGGGCAGCACCTACGAGCAGTACTTC	CASSEAGSTYEQYF	TRBV6-1	TRBJ2-7	-	many
TGTGCCAGCAGCTTGGTAGCGTCTGCAGGGAGCTCCTACGAGCAGTACTTC	CASSLVASAGSSYEQYF	TRBV5-1	TRBJ2-7	-	-
TGTGCCAGCTCGATATGGGGTGGAGAGACCCAGTACTTC	CASSIWGGETQYF	TRBV11-3	TRBJ2-5	-	-
TGTGCCAGCAGGACAACAGATGACTATGGCTACACCTTC	CASRTTDDYGYTF	TRBV6-1	TRBJ1-2	-	-
TGTGCCACCCAAGCTAGCGGTGGCTACGAGCAGTACTTC	CATQASGGYEQYF	TRBV19	TRBJ2-7	TRBD2	few
TGTGCCAGCAGCCAGAAGCCTAGCGGGAGCCCGGGCACCGGGGAGCTGTTTTTT	CASSQKPSGSPGTGELFF	TRBV4-2	TRBJ2-2	TRBD2	-
TGTGCCAGCTCAGCCAAAATGCCTTTTATGAACACTGAAGCTTTCTTT	CASSAKMPFMNTEAFF	TRBV18	TRBJ1-1	-	many
TGTGCCAGCTCACAAACCGGGGAGCTGTTTTTT	CASSQTGELFF	TRBV18	TRBJ2-2	-	few
TGTGCCAGCAGCGTTCAGGGCGATGCGAACACCGGGGAGCTGTTTTTT	CASSVQGDANTGELFF	TRBV9	TRBJ2-2	-	-
TGTGCCAGCAGCCAATGGTCAGAAGGCACTGAAGCTTTCTTT	CASSQWSEGTEAFF	TRBV3-1	TRBJ1-1	-	many